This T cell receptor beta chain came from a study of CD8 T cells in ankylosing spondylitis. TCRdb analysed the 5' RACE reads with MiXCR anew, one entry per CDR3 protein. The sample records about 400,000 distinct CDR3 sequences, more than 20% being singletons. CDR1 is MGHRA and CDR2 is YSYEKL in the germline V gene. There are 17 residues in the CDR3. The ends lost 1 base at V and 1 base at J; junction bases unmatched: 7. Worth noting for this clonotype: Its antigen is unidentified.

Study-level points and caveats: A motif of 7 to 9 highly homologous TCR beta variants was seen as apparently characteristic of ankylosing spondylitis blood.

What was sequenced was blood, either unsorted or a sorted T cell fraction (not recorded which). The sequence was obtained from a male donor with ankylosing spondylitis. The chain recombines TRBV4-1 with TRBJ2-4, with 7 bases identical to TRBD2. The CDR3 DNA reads TGCGCCAGCAGCCAAGTGGTCGGACTAGTGGCCAAAAACATTCAGTACTTC. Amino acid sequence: CASSQVVGLVAKNIQYF.